This TCR beta chain was recovered during a study of blood T cell repertoires in COVID-19. At the level of the study: The study drew acute and convalescent COVID-19 samples from the United States, Italy and Spain. Nucleic acid was either cDNA or gDNA, and it came from T cells, B-cell-depleted T cells, or PBMCs.

In the original analysis: It was from reference gene primer amplification that nucleated cell counts were estimated. The method was immunoSEQ multiplex PCR; TCRdb's version includes in-frame clones alone and lacks a portion of them. V, J and clone size are those of that table, while D and trimming were read from the DNA. This sample has approximately 33,000 clones; more than 75% occur once, and the top ten carry roughly a sixth. Sequenced: peripheral blood. The TCR sequence derives from an older man with acute or convalescent COVID-19.

The CDR3: CASSQDSGTGGNTIYF. CDR3 bases: TGTGCCAGCAGCCAAGATTCCGGGACAGGGGGGAACACCATATATTTT. This chain connects TRBV4-2 to TRBJ1-3; 11 bases are a match to TRBD1. In germline, CDR1 is LGHNA, CDR2 YNFKEQ. V lost 0 bases to trimming and J lost 7 bases; unmatched junction nucleotides: 5. The CDR3 is 16 residues long.